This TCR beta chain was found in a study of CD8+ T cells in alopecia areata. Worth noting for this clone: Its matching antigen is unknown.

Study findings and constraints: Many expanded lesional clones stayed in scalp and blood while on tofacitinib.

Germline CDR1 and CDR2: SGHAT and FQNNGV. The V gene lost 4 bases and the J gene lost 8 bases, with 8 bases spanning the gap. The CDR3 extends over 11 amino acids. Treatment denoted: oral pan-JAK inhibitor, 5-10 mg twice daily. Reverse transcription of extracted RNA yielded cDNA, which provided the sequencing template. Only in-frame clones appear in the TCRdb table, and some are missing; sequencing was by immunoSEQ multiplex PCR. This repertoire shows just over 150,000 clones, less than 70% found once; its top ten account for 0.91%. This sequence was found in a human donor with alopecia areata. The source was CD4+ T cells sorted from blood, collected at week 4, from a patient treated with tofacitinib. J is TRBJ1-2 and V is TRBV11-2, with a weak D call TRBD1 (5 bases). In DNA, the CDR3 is TGTGCCAGCAGCTCCGGGGGAGGCTACACCTTC. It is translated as CASSSGGGYTF.